This is a list of T cell receptor beta chains from one sample in a study of T cell responses to AZD1222 COVID-19 vaccine. This table comes from immunoSEQ multiplex PCR, and its TCRdb copy is limited to in-frame clones, with some not included. The sample includes roughly 150,000 clones, just over 90% of them seen just once. Sequenced here: peripheral blood, sampled 28 days after the second AZD1222 dose. The receptors were sampled from an adult who received the AZD1222 COVID-19 vaccine. CDR3s include the opening cysteine and the closing phenylalanine or tryptophan. The D gene is left open where the match is weak. Size tells how often a clone was seen (once, few, many) or the class of an expanded clone, and some rows leave it out.

>TRBV27|TRBD1|-|TRBJ1-2
CASSPRTGLAVGYTF
TGTGCCAGCAGTCCCCGGACAGGGTTGGCGGTCGGCTACACCTTC
>TRBV24-1|TRBD2|-|TRBJ2-1
CATSDPGLATYNEQFF
TGTGCCACCAGTGACCCGGGACTAGCCACCTACAATGAGCAGTTCTTC
>TRBV9|-|-|TRBJ2-3
CASSQTSPSTDTQYF
TGTGCCAGCAGCCAAACTAGCCCAAGCACAGATACGCAGTATTTT
>TRBV5-1|TRBD1|-|TRBJ2-2
CASSVDRVTGELFF
TGCGCCAGCAGCGTGGACAGGGTCACCGGGGAGCTGTTTTTT
>TRBV5-1|-|-|TRBJ1-1
CASSLPNTEAFF
TGCGCCAGCAGCTTGCCCAACACTGAAGCTTTCTTT
>TRBV7-2|-|once|TRBJ2-1
CASSLGPNNEQFF
TGTGCCAGCAGCTTGGGACCGAACAATGAGCAGTTCTTC
>TRBV5-1|-|-|TRBJ2-3
CASSSRGADTQYF
TGCGCCAGCAGCTCGAGGGGGGCAGATACGCAGTATTTT
>TRBV2|-|-|TRBJ1-3
CASTWANPSGNTIYF
TGTGCCAGCACTTGGGCTAACCCCTCTGGAAACACCATATATTTT
>TRBV7-8|-|-|TRBJ1-5
CASSLGLGAGDSNQPQHF
TGTGCCAGCAGCTTAGGGTTGGGGGCGGGGGATAGCAATCAGCCCCAGCATTTT
>TRBV4-1|-|once|TRBJ1-3
CASSVRGPGNTIYF
TGCGCCAGCAGCGTCAGGGGTCCAGGAAACACCATATATTTT
>TRBV19|TRBD2|-|TRBJ2-3
CASSASGGADTQYF
TGTGCCAGTAGTGCTAGCGGGGGTGCAGATACGCAGTATTTT
>TRBV14|TRBD2|-|TRBJ2-3
CASSKGLAGTDTQYF
TGTGCCAGCAGCAAGGGACTAGCGGGGACAGATACGCAGTATTTT
>TRBV13|-|-|TRBJ2-1
CASSLGQGYNEQFF
TGTGCCAGCAGCTTAGGACAGGGCTACAATGAGCAGTTCTTC
>TRBV10-1|TRBD1|few|TRBJ2-7
CASSEMRQGNYEQYF
TGCGCCAGCAGTGAGATGAGACAGGGGAACTACGAGCAGTACTTC
>TRBV7-2|-|-|TRBJ1-6
CASSFGQGSPLHF
-
>TRBV25-1|-|-|TRBJ1-2
CASSEFPGGYTF
TGTGCCAGCAGTGAATTCCCCGGGGGCTACACCTTC
>TRBV11-2|TRBD1|-|TRBJ2-5
CASSLQGQDLRETQYF
TGTGCCAGCAGCTTACAGGGACAGGACTTAAGGGAGACCCAGTACTTC
>TRBV10-3|TRBD1|few|TRBJ1-2
CAIPSGTGRGYTF
TGTGCCATCCCTTCGGGGACAGGCAGAGGCTACACCTTC
>TRBV5-1|-|-|TRBJ1-1
CASSLALAVNTEAFF
TGCGCCAGCAGCTTGGCCTTGGCAGTGAACACTGAAGCTTTCTTT
>TRBV27|-|-|TRBJ1-4
CASSFIGRGEKLFF
TGTGCCAGCAGTTTTATAGGGAGGGGTGAAAAACTGTTTTTT
>TRBV6-5|TRBD1|-|TRBJ1-2
CASSPRTGLGYGYTF
TGTGCCAGCAGTCCGAGGACAGGGTTAGGGTATGGCTACACCTTC
>TRBV19|-|-|TRBJ2-7
CASSIVGVHEQYF
TGTGCCAGTAGTATAGTTGGGGTCCACGAGCAGTACTTC
>TRBV28|TRBD2|-|TRBJ2-7
CASSPPLASKWYSYEQYF
TGTGCCAGCAGCCCCCCACTAGCGTCAAAATGGTACTCCTACGAGCAGTACTTC
>TRBV2|-|-|TRBJ2-7
CASTWEKIYEQYF
TGTGCCAGCACGTGGGAGAAAATCTACGAGCAGTACTTC
>TRBV14|-|-|TRBJ2-7
CASSQDLGQVYEQYF
TGTGCCAGCAGCCAAGATTTAGGACAAGTCTACGAGCAGTACTTC
>TRBV9|TRBD1|-|TRBJ1-2
CASSAGQGVYGYTF
TGTGCCAGCAGCGCAGGACAGGGGGTATATGGCTACACCTTC
>TRBV28|-|-|TRBJ1-1
CASRPQMNTEAFF
TGTGCCAGCAGACCTCAAATGAACACTGAAGCTTTCTTT
>TRBV18|-|-|TRBJ2-7
CASSPGALSVAQVYEQYF
TGTGCCAGCTCGCCGGGGGCCCTATCCGTGGCCCAGGTATACGAGCAGTACTTC